This T cell receptor (beta chain) derives from a study of blood T cells in healthy people across ages. Of note for this clonotype: Antigen unknown.

Donors ranged from 6 to 90 years old and were healthy Caucasians in Russia. Peripheral blood, about 10 milliliters per donor, was collected. The study, taken as a whole, reports: There were more naive CD4+ cells and higher diversity in long-lived donors than in aged donors.

V shed 5 bases and J 11 bases; nucleotides not matched to a gene: 20. Germline V gives CDR1 DFQATT, CDR2 SNEGSKA (reference sequence). This CDR3 is built from 15 residues. Primers used in a second PCR of roughly 6 to 12 cycles were a sample-barcoded 5' primer and a J-beta primer mix. TCRdb called the 5' RACE reads again in MiXCR, with one record for every CDR3 protein. The sample records roughly 790,000 distinct CDR3 sequences, roughly 44% being singletons. The sequence derives from a woman aged 55-69 years in good health. The sequenced material came from blood. This sequence joins TRBV20-1 and TRBJ2-5, with 7 bases matching TRBD2. This CDR3 reads CSAQRIAGSYNEQYF. CDR3 bases: TGCAGTGCTCAGAGGATAGCGGGCTCCTACAATGAGCAGTACTTC.